This TCR beta chain is drawn from a study of brain T cells in children with intractable seizures. Sequenced by immunoSEQ multiplex PCR; TCRdb stores in-frame clones only, minus some. The table has roughly 69,000 clones, approximately 94% seen once. Findings and caveats of the study: Absence of clones before surgery may stem from lower sequencing depth. Viral specificity was inferred only from CDR3 similarity; HCMV serostatus was unknown.

Germline CDR1 is SGHTA and CDR2 is FQGNSA. CDR3 length: 16 residues. Trimming shortened V by 3 bases and J by 0 bases, and 11 bases separated the two germline ends. Comments on this clone: Its target is unknown.

Surgery cases with the highest brain T cell transcript signatures were chosen for sequencing. Before surgery, patients took at least one anti-epileptic drug. Sequencing used peripheral blood, obtained at surgery. The sequence derives from a boy younger than two with focal cortical dysplasia and intractable seizures. The chain has TRBV7-2 and TRBJ1-4; D not certain. The CDR3 DNA follows: TGTGCCAGCAGCTTCTGGACGGGAACAACTAATGAAAAACTGTTTTTT. It specifies CASSFWTGTTNEKLFF.